The T cell receptor (beta chain) described here comes from a study of beta chain features in type 1 diabetes. Study conclusions and caveats: Whether HLA type influences TCRB rearrangement remained unresolved here.

As to this clone: Its specificity is not known.

The whole isolated RNA underwent reverse transcription, so sequencing captured expressed TCRB transcripts. Sequencing used immunoSEQ multiplex PCR; TCRdb keeps in-frame clones, though not all of them. The data hold 300,000 to 400,000 clones, with around 13% observed a single time. Trimming removed 0 bases at V and 5 bases at J, with 8 bases between. CDR1 and CDR2 (germline): KGHSH, LQKENI. The CDR3 contains 13 residues. The clonotype comes from a man aged 18 to 29 in good health. Sequences were obtained from naive CD4+ T cells from blood. The chain employs TRBV18 and TRBJ2-7; D call uncertain. The CDR3 DNA reads as TGTGCCAGCTCACCACCGTCGACAAACGAGCAGTACTTC. Its translation is CASSPPSTNEQYF. Filled out from reference TRBV18 and TRBJ2-7, the complete variable domain reads NAGVMQNPRHLVRRRGQEARLRCSPMKGHSHVYWYRQLPEEGLKFMVYLQKENIIDESGMPKERFSAEFPKEGPSILRIQQVVRGDSAAYFCASSPPSTNEQYFGPGTRLTVT.